The source of this T cell receptor beta chain is a study of cytomegalovirus exposure and HLA in healthy donors. For the study at large: The study placed around 85% of its approximately 400 genotyped donors in the Caucasian-associated ancestry cluster. Notes on the study in general: There were about 160 TCR beta chains listed as cytomegalovirus-associated. An apparent linkage of common viral pathogens to several of the most significant clusters emerged in a later analysis.

This clone came up a few times. The antigen remains undetermined. The PCR had 60 Vbeta and 13 Jbeta primers. The repertoire was sequenced with immunoSEQ multiplex PCR; TCRdb's copy has only in-frame clones and lacks some. The repertoire has approximately 200,000 clones, approximately 81% of them found once; the top ten carry over 1%. Healthy bone marrow donors supplied every sample. With 2 bases removed from V and 3 bases from J, the gap between germline ends came to 13 bases. The CDR3 loop spans 15 amino acids. Germline V lookup: CDR1 KGHSH, CDR2 LQKENI. Sequencing input: PBMCs. This TCR was recovered from a human donor in good health. The chain employs TRBV18 and TRBJ1-1, with a weak D call TRBD1 (5 bases). CDR3 DNA sequence: TGTGCCAGCTCACCATCTCCCAGGGTGGACACTGAAGCTTTCTTT. As protein: CASSPSPRVDTEAFF.